The entry below gives a single T cell receptor (beta chain) sequence along with its context. In the original analysis: Quantification of nucleated cells was approximated via reference gene primer amplification. Only in-frame clones appear in the TCRdb table, and some are missing; sequencing was by immunoSEQ multiplex PCR. V and J calls and clone size come straight from that table; D and trimming were deduced from the DNA. The top ten hold about 14% of the sample, which has fewer than 300,000 clones, 85% to 90% seen once. Assignment of participants to cohorts was predicated upon participant-reported clinical history. V was trimmed by 2 bases and J by 3 bases, leaving 8 bases between them. The CDR3 runs to 13 residues. The record originates from a study of blood T cell repertoires in COVID-19. At the level of the study: Whether acute or convalescent, the COVID-19 samples came from the United States, Italy and Spain.

The clonotype comes from a young man who had recovered from COVID-19. The rearrangement joins TRBV12-3 or TRBV12-4 to TRBJ2-7, with D perhaps TRBD1 (5 bases). The sequenced sample was PBMCs or T cells enriched from blood (not recorded which). In nucleotides, the CDR3 is TGTGCCAGCAGTTTACTAGACAGCTACGAGCAGTACTTC. Amino acid sequence: CASSLLDSYEQYF.